These 5 T cell receptor beta chains share one sample of origin, sequenced in a study of shared clonotypes between healthy human individuals. Naive CD8 isolation took CD45RO-negative cells positively selected for CCR7 and excluded terminally differentiated effector memory CD45RA+ cells. Some clones are missing from TCRdb's copy, which holds only in-frame ones; the method was immunoSEQ multiplex PCR. The table shows hundreds of thousands of clones, with about 96% occurring only once. The sample taken for sequencing was naive CD8+ T cells sorted from blood. The receptors come from a woman under 40 in good health.

CDR3 bases: TGTGCCAGCAGCTTAGGGGGCCTAGCGGGAGGGCCTTGGCACGAGCAGTACTTC. Protein: CASSLGGLAGGPWHEQYF. V gene TRBV13 combines with J gene TRBJ2-7; TRBD2 matches at 12 bases. CDR3 length: 18 amino acids. The trim removed 0 bases at V and 5 bases at J, leaving 11 bases unmatched. Germline V gives CDR1 PRHDT, CDR2 FYEKMQ (reference sequence).

The CDR3 is CASSYPLIDEQYF. Written as DNA, the CDR3 is TGTGCCAGCAGCTACCCCCTTATTGACGAGCAGTACTTC. The chain is built from TRBV5-8 and TRBJ2-7; D call uncertain. Trimming removed 3 bases from V and 5 bases from J, with 12 bases in between. The CDR3 runs to 13 residues. Per the germline V gene, CDR1 is SGHTS and CDR2 is YDEGEE.

This clone showed up just once. The chain couples TRBV5-1 to TRBJ2-7; D remains unclear. From germline, CDR1 is SGHRS and CDR2 YFSETQ. The CDR3 has 14 amino acids. V lost 3 bases and J lost 4, with 14 bases in between. The DNA for the CDR3 is TGCGCCAGCAGCTACGCCGACCACACATACGAGCAGTACTTC. Its protein product is CASSYADHTYEQYF.

The rearrangement links TRBV4-1 to TRBJ2-2; D call uncertain. Germline V lookup: CDR1 MGHRA, CDR2 YSYEKL. CDR3 length: 12 residues. V was cut by 3 bases and J by 6 bases, with 5 bases left in between. The CDR3 here is CASSHRSGELFF. DNA for the CDR3: TGCGCCAGCAGCCACAGATCCGGGGAGCTGTTTTTT.

This rearrangement joins TRBV7-9 to TRBJ2-1; a weak D match, TRBD2 (5 bases). CDR1 and CDR2 from the germline V gene are SEHNR and FQNEAQ (reference sequence). V was cut by 5 bases and J by 2 bases, with 16 bases left in between. The CDR3 consists of 16 residues. The CDR3 here is CASSEAAGHPYNEQFF. DNA for the CDR3: TGTGCCAGCAGCGAAGCGGCGGGCCACCCCTACAATGAGCAGTTCTTC.